This T cell receptor (beta chain) derives from a study of TIL therapy for anti-PD-1-resistant metastatic lung cancer. Background on the study: Tumors carried a median about 1.5 non-synonymous mutations per megabase. Points from the study as a whole: This highly selected cohort may not generalize to typical lung cancer patients.

Noted time point: pre-treatment sample, taken before nivolumab and TIL therapy. Tumor tissue came from excised metastases, mostly pleural nodules or supraclavicular lymph nodes. About this clone: What it binds is not known.

This CDR3 has 10 residues. V dropped 9 bases and J dropped 11 bases, with 13 bases sitting between them. Germline V gene sequence: CDR1 SNHLY, CDR2 FYNNEI. This was the immunoSEQ v3 assay. Libraries were sequenced to 2 million to 2.5 million read pairs (survey) or roughly 4.5-6 million (deep). Measured with immunoSEQ multiplex PCR; TCRdb has only the in-frame clones, and not every one. The sample holds around 100,000 clones, roughly 65% seen once. The sample consisted of tumor tissue, taken at baseline. The sequence came from a person between 30 and 80 years old with non-small cell lung cancer. This chain connects TRBV2 to TRBJ1-1; D is uncertain. This CDR3 is CASKGLLAFF. The CDR3 DNA reads as TGTGCCAGTAAAGGGCTTTTGGCTTTCTTT.